This TCR beta chain was observed in a study of blood T cell repertoires in COVID-19 (dated by TCRdb to the early 2020s). With respect to the entire study: Samples from collaborators originated in the United States, Italy and Spain and spanned both the acute and convalescent phases of COVID-19. The prospective study material was composed of cDNA or gDNA derived from T cells, B-cell-depleted T cells, or PBMCs. Subjects who had been exposed to COVID-19, were actively infected with it, or had recovered from it provided the deeply sampled blood TCRbeta repertoires that made up the dataset. The repertoires were released in a freely available public database intended as a resource for research on the immune response to SARS-CoV-2. The samples were drawn from two sources: the first 160 participants of the ongoing ImmuneRACE study, and 1,000 to 1,500 subjects contributed by 6 global collaborators. Sample metadata almost always included a de-identified subject ID, COVID-19 status, age in years and sex. Where HLA class I and class II types were available, the types were taken from metadata supplied by the sample provider, not from assay-based typing. Overall study results and their limits: Clinical and demographic metadata were provided uncurated, with the amount varying by source and participant.

This clone was seen a handful of times. What antigen it recognizes has not been identified. No per-base quality is available; no much larger clone lies one base away. V is pruned by 7 bases and J by 9 bases, leaving 8 bases of the junction without a gene match. From its cysteine to its phenylalanine, the CDR3 spans 13 amino acids. CDR3 DNA is the only sequence kept; it has 39 bases, read in frame from the first base. Each collaborating institution followed its own protocols to collect whole blood in K2EDTA tubes. Collaborator samples were shipped for TCRbeta analysis as frozen whole blood, isolated PBMCs, or DNA extracted from either sample type. TCRbeta CDR3 regions were amplified from genomic DNA using the immunoSEQ Assay, a bias-controlled multiplex PCR. In the authors' own workflow: Within the assay, amplification of reference gene primers was used to estimate how many nucleated cells each sample contained. To quantify the absolute abundance of each unique TCRbeta CDR3 rearrangement, sequence reads were collapsed and filtered. For each sample, productive Simpson clonality was calculated as the square root of Simpson's diversity index across productive rearrangements. Here the immuneACCESS table is served through TCRdb, limited to in-frame sequences with V and J called. Missing clones are a known gap in these copies; in checked studies unresolved V genes cover under half, and the rest lacks a known reason. V, J and clone size were drawn from that table, and D and trimming were deduced from the DNA. The sample yields 110,000 to 150,000 clones; roughly 86% were counted once. The top ten constitute 1.5% to 2% of the sample.

Input material: peripheral blood. The sequence joins TRBV12-3 or TRBV12-4 to TRBJ1-5; TRBD1 agrees with 8 junctional bases. The receptor was derived from a man between 65 and 85 years old with acute or convalescent COVID-19. The CDR3 sequence is CASNDRGRGPQHF. The nucleotides are TGTGCCAGCAATGACAGGGGCAGGGGGCCCCAGCATTTT.